Presented here are 18 T cell receptor beta chains from one specimen sequenced in a study of blood T cell repertoires in COVID-19. Clones were sequenced by immunoSEQ multiplex PCR, and TCRdb holds only the in-frame ones, with some missing. This table has approximately 210,000 clones, approximately 80% appearing once. Input material: PBMCs or T cells enriched from blood (not recorded which). The receptors were gathered from a man aged 30 to 45 with acute COVID-19.

This clone was found once. The chain links TRBV27 to TRBJ2-1; 10 bases are a match to TRBD1. CDR3 length: 17 amino acids. Unmatched junction bases numbered 13, after V lost 3 bases and J lost 8 bases. The germline V gene encodes CDR1 MNHEY and CDR2 SMNVEV (reference sequence). The CDR3 sequence is CASSFLTGTGEGHEQFF. The CDR3 nucleotides read TGTGCCAGCAGTTTTCTAACTGGGACAGGGGAGGGCCATGAGCAGTTCTTC.

The chain carries TRBV18 and TRBJ1-4; D not certain. Germline V gene sequence: CDR1 KGHSH, CDR2 LQKENI. V was shortened by 3 bases and J by 8 bases, with 13 bases between the two germline ends. The CDR3 contains 14 residues. CDR3 DNA: TGTGCCAGCTCACCCATAGACTTTGGGGAAAAACTGTTTTTT. Residues: CASSPIDFGEKLFF.

The chain couples TRBV5-6 to TRBJ1-2; TRBD1 agrees at 8 bases. The CDR3 sequence is 14 residues long. CDR1 is SGHDT and CDR2 is YYEEEE in the germline V gene. V lost 4 bases and J lost 8; bases outside the gene matches: 10. Here the CDR3 DNA reads TGTGCCAGCAGCCCCCCAGGGGGCGCGGAGGGCTACACCTTC. It codes for CASSPPGGAEGYTF.

This chain uses TRBV9 with TRBJ1-5; D ambiguous. V was cut by 7 bases and J by 3 bases, with 11 bases left in between. Germline V lookup: CDR1 SGDLS, CDR2 YYNGEE. The CDR3 is made up of 13 amino acids. The CDR3 bases are TGTGCCAGCGGCGACACAAACAATCAGCCCCAGCATTTT. Translated: CASGDTNNQPQHF.

In this sample, this clone turned up a few times. This chain uses TRBV27 with TRBJ1-4; 8 nucleotides align to TRBD1. CDR3 length equals 15 residues. CDR1 and CDR2 (germline): MNHEY, SMNVEV (reference sequence). V was pared by 5 bases and J by 8 bases, with 10 bases of the junction left unmatched. The DNA for the CDR3 is TGTGCCAGCAGTGCGTCTGGACAGGGAGGAGAAAAACTGTTTTTT. Amino acids: CASSASGQGGEKLFF.

The chain combines TRBV19 with TRBJ1-2; 9 nucleotides line up with TRBD1. The length of the CDR3 is 13 residues. Per the germline V gene, CDR1 is LNHDA and CDR2 is SQIVND (reference sequence). With 4 bases clipped from V and 6 bases from J, the junction kept 3 bases outside the gene matches. The CDR3 is CASSTGQGHGYTF. CDR3 sequence (DNA): TGTGCCAGTAGTACGGGACAGGGTCATGGCTACACCTTC.

The chain employs TRBV6-4 and TRBJ1-6; TRBD1 aligns across 7 bases. With 0 bases clipped from V and 7 bases from J, the junction kept 3 bases outside the gene matches. Germline V gene data show CDR1 as MRHNA and CDR2 as SNTAGT. This CDR3 has 15 amino acids. The CDR3 DNA follows: TGTGCCAGCAGTGACTCGACAGGGTTCAATTCACCCCTCCACTTT. Translation: CASSDSTGFNSPLHF.

The CDR3 protein is CASSPLGQLAGRNFNEQFF. CDR3 nucleotides: TGTGCCAGCAGTCCCCTCGGGCAGCTCGCGGGGAGAAACTTCAATGAGCAGTTCTTC. The genes are TRBV2 and TRBJ2-1, with D possibly being TRBD2 (6 bases). This CDR3 spans 19 amino acids. Germline CDR1 is SNHLY and CDR2 is FYNNEI. Trimming left V 5 bases short and J 6 bases short, with 29 bases between.

The genes are TRBV7-9 and TRBJ1-4, with 8 bases lining up with TRBD1. This CDR3 region has 14 residues. Germline-derived CDR1 and CDR2 are SEHNR and FQNEAQ (reference sequence). Trimming removed 5 bases from V and 5 bases from J; junction bases left unmatched: 4. CDR3 DNA: TGTGCCAGCAGCGGACAGGGTGTCAATGAAAAACTGTTTTTT. Its protein is CASSGQGVNEKLFF.

This clone has more than one count but fewer than ten. The V gene is TRBV7-9, the J gene TRBJ1-2; D gene unclear. Germline V CDR1 and CDR2: SEHNR, FQNEAQ (reference sequence). This CDR3 spans 12 amino acids. Between the trimmed V and J ends, which lost 8 bases and 2 bases, there was a span of 9 bases. CDR3 sequence: CASFSPNYGYTF. CDR3 sequence (DNA): TGTGCCAGCTTCTCCCCCAACTATGGCTACACCTTC. The full variable domain, its missing parts supplied by reference TRBV7-9 and TRBJ1-2, is DTGVSQNPRHKITKRGQNVTFRCDPISEHNRLYWYRQTLGQGPEFLTYFQNEAQLEKSRLLSDRFSAERPKGSFSTLEIQRTEQGDSAMYLCASFSPNYGYTFGSGTRLTVV.

This sequence joins TRBV7-9 and TRBJ2-3, with no clear D. V lost 6 bases, J lost 0 bases, and 10 bases lay in between. CDR3 length: 14 amino acids. The germline V gene has CDR1 SEHNR and CDR2 FQNEAQ (reference sequence). Written as DNA, the CDR3 is TGTGCCAGCAGGAGGAGCAGTAGCACAGATACGCAGTATTTT. The encoded protein is CASRRSSSTDTQYF. Variable domain in full (rest from reference TRBV7-9 and TRBJ2-3): DTGVSQNPRHKITKRGQNVTFRCDPISEHNRLYWYRQTLGQGPEFLTYFQNEAQLEKSRLLSDRFSAERPKGSFSTLEIQRTEQGDSAMYLCASRRSSSTDTQYFGPGTRLTVL.

J is TRBJ2-2 and V is TRBV7-2; D is possibly TRBD2 (6 bases). V lost 5 bases to trimming and J lost 4 bases, with 11 bases between them. Germline V gene data show CDR1 as SGHTA and CDR2 as FQGNSA. This CDR3 contains 14 residues. For the CDR3, the DNA is TGTGCCAGCAGCCCGGGACTCCCCACCGGGGAGCTGTTTTTT. This encodes CASSPGLPTGELFF. Together with reference TRBV7-2 and TRBJ2-2, the CDR3 gives the full variable domain: GAGVSQSPSNKVTEKGKDVELRCDPISGHTALYWYRQSLGQGLEFLIYFQGNSAPDKSGLPSDRFSAERTGGSVSTLTIQRTQQEDSAVYLCASSPGLPTGELFFGEGSRLTVL.

This clone came up a few times. This chain uses TRBV11-2 with TRBJ2-1; the match to TRBD2 covers 14 bases. After removal of 5 bases from V and 2 bases from J, the junction contained 5 bases not matched to a gene. CDR1 SGHAT and CDR2 FQNNGV come from the germline V gene. The CDR3 contains 17 residues. CDR3 in DNA: TGTGCCAGCAGCACCGGGACTAGCGGGGGCACCTACAATGAGCAGTTCTTC. Amino acids: CASSTGTSGGTYNEQFF.

This chain connects TRBV5-1 to TRBJ2-3, with D perhaps matching TRBD1 (5 bases). V shed 7 bases and J shed 2 bases, with 14 bases lying between them. Germline CDR1 and CDR2: SGHRS and YFSETQ. The CDR3 extends over 14 amino acids. CDR3: CASQREGDTDTQYF. Written as DNA, the CDR3 is TGCGCCAGCCAAAGGGAAGGGGACACAGATACGCAGTATTTT.

The rearrangement joins TRBV12-5 to TRBJ2-6; no clear D gene. The germline V gene encodes CDR1 LGHNT and CDR2 FRNRAP. Between the trimmed V and J ends, which lost 7 bases and 4 bases, there was a span of 8 bases. This CDR3 spans 13 amino acids. CDR3 nucleotide sequence: TGTGCTAGTGCCTCTTCCGGGGCCAACGTCCTGACTTTC. Residues: CASASSGANVLTF.

This clone was seen a single time. As DNA, the CDR3 is TGTGCCAGCTCACCACAACTTACTAACTATGGCTACACCTTC. Translating it yields CASSPQLTNYGYTF. This chain links TRBV18 with TRBJ1-2; D remains ambiguous. CDR3 size: 14 residues. Trimming pared 1 base from V and 0 bases from J, leaving 6 bases between. Per germline, CDR1 KGHSH and CDR2 LQKENI.

J is TRBJ1-1 and V is TRBV6-4; D unresolved. This CDR3 spans 13 amino acids. Germline V gene lookup returns CDR1 MRHNA and CDR2 SNTAGT. The ends were cut back, 6 bases at V and 0 bases at J, with 8 bases in the middle. The CDR3 here is CASRESMNTEAFF. The CDR3 DNA follows: TGTGCCAGCAGGGAGAGCATGAACACTGAAGCTTTCTTT.

The V and J genes are TRBV6-5 and TRBJ1-1, with D perhaps TRBD1 (5 bases). The CDR3 has 14 residues. The V and J ends lost 5 bases and 5 bases respectively, with 15 bases between them. In germline, CDR1 is MNHEY, CDR2 SVGAGI. CDR3 loop: CASSRIREGTEAFF. The CDR3 DNA follows: TGTGCCAGCAGTCGAATCAGGGAGGGGACTGAAGCTTTCTTT.